These T cell receptor beta chains were read from a single sample in a study of CD8+CD57+ T cells in acquired aplastic anemia. Via MiXCR, TCRdb re-called the reads, giving one row per CDR3 protein. Here the sample spans approximately 170,000 distinct CDR3 sequences, over 40% being singletons. Sequenced material: sorted CD4+, CD8+, or CD8+CD57+ T cells (not recorded which) from PBMCs. Receptors were obtained from a human donor with aplastic anemia. The CDR3 runs from the conserved cysteine through the conserved F or W. A D gene is named only where the DNA matches it firmly. Clone size is not always given. Where it is, it says once, few, many or a class for expanded clones.

V	D	size	J	CDR3	DNA
TRBV3-1	-	-	TRBJ1-4	CASSQDINEKLSF	TGTGCCAGCAGCCAAGATATTAATGAAAAACTGTCTTTT
TRBV10-3	-	-	TRBJ1-3	CATLRALGNTVYF	TGTGCCACCCTGAGGGCTCTTGGAAACACCGTATATTTT
TRBV10-3	TRBD1	-	TRBJ2-7	CAISAGGQGNYEQYF	TGTGCCATCAGTGCAGGGGGACAGGGCAACTACGAGCAGTACTTC
TRBV9	-	-	TRBJ2-7	CASSVGGGGAEQYF	TGTGCCAGCAGCGTAGGAGGTGGGGGGGCCGAGCAGTACTTC
TRBV11-2	-	-	TRBJ1-5	CASSFNDQPQHF	TGTGCCAGCAGCTTTAATGATCAGCCCCAGCATTTT
TRBV10-1	-	-	TRBJ2-5	CASSERTAQETQYF	TGCGCCAGCAGTGAGAGGACAGCACAAGAGACCCAGTACTTC
TRBV19	-	-	TRBJ2-7	CASISSRGEVYEQYF	TGTGCCAGTATAAGCTCTAGGGGTGAGGTCTACGAGCAGTACTTC
TRBV29-1	TRBD1	few	TRBJ1-2	CSVEGTGGVKDGYTF	TGCAGCGTTGAAGGGACAGGGGGGGTGAAAGATGGCTACACCTTC
TRBV7-8	TRBD2	-	TRBJ2-7	CASSLESGGASYEQYF	TGTGCCAGCAGCTTGGAGAGCGGGGGGGCCTCCTACGAGCAGTACTTC
TRBV25-1	TRBD2	-	TRBJ2-1	CASTAGGQNEQFF	TGTGCCAGCACAGCGGGGGGGCAAAATGAGCAGTTCTTC
TRBV19	TRBD1	-	TRBJ1-1	CASSRTGSGAEAFF	TGTGCCAGTAGTCGGACAGGGAGCGGAGCTGAAGCTTTCTTT
TRBV4-2	-	few	TRBJ2-2	CASSQDLLSYFANTGELFF	TGTGCCAGCAGCCAAGATTTATTAAGTTACTTTGCGAACACCGGGGAGCTGTTTTTT
TRBV20-1	-	many	TRBJ2-7	CSASGGTGSYEQYF	TGCAGTGCTAGCGGAGGGACGGGCTCCTACGAGCAGTACTTC
TRBV29-1	-	few	TRBJ1-1	CSVEGRGERAFF	TGCAGCGTTGAGGGACGGGGGGAGCGAGCTTTCTTT
TRBV29-1	-	few	TRBJ1-1	CSVAGPTNTEAFF	TGCAGCGTCGCCGGACCGACGAACACTGAAGCTTTCTTT
TRBV15	TRBD1	many	TRBJ1-4	CATSRRRQGSEKLFF	TGTGCCACCAGCAGGCGAAGACAGGGTAGTGAAAAACTGTTTTTT
TRBV7-9	-	-	TRBJ2-7	CASSSQGHEQYF	TGTGCCAGCAGCTCCCAAGGGCACGAGCAGTACTTC
TRBV29-1	-	-	TRBJ1-1	CSVEGLNTEAFF	TGCAGCGTTGAAGGGCTGAACACTGAAGCTTTCTTT
TRBV7-8	-	once	TRBJ1-3	CASRSTQNPSGNTIYF	TGTGCCAGCAGGTCTACACAGAACCCCTCTGGAAACACCATATATTTT
TRBV20-1	TRBD2	many	TRBJ2-3	CSVSGRAIDTQYF	TGCAGTGTTAGCGGGAGGGCCATAGATACGCAGTATTTT
TRBV2	TRBD1	-	TRBJ2-7	CASSWTGDYEQYF	TGTGCCAGCAGTTGGACAGGTGACTACGAGCAGTACTTC
TRBV20-1	TRBD2	-	TRBJ2-5	CSADSGLAGSIETQYF	TGCAGTGCGGATTCTGGACTAGCGGGGTCCATCGAGACCCAGTACTTC
TRBV2	TRBD2	once	TRBJ2-1	CAISDSSGRGDEQFF	TGTGCCATCAGTGATTCTAGCGGGAGAGGCGATGAGCAGTTCTTC
TRBV7-6	-	-	TRBJ1-3	CASKQAGNTIYF	TGTGCCAGCAAGCAGGCGGGAAACACCATATATTTT
TRBV11-2	TRBD2	-	TRBJ2-7	CASSLVASGDYEQYF	TGTGCCAGCAGCTTAGTGGCTAGCGGGGACTACGAGCAGTACTTC
TRBV10-1	-	few	TRBJ2-1	CASSDTAFLSGAYNEQFF	TGCGCCAGCAGTGACACCGCCTTTCTCTCCGGGGCTTACAATGAGCAGTTCTTC
TRBV2	-	few	TRBJ2-3	CASSESLGLGTDTQYF	TGCGCCAGCAGTGAGTCGCTAGGGTTGGGCACAGATACGCAGTATTTT
TRBV6-1	-	many	TRBJ2-5	CASSTGLVSETQYF	TGTGCCAGCAGTACGGGACTCGTTAGTGAGACCCAGTACTTC
TRBV6-2/TRBV6-3	-	many	TRBJ1-5	CASSSPGAPQHF	TGTGCCAGCAGTTCACCCGGAGCGCCCCAGCATTTT
TRBV2	-	-	TRBJ2-3	CASSGEGRGSTDTQYF	TGTGCCAGCAGTGGGGAGGGCAGGGGGTCCACAGATACGCAGTATTTT
TRBV29-1	-	many	TRBJ1-2	CSVVAGFARGYTF	TGCAGCGTTGTGGCTGGGTTTGCAAGGGGCTACACCTTC